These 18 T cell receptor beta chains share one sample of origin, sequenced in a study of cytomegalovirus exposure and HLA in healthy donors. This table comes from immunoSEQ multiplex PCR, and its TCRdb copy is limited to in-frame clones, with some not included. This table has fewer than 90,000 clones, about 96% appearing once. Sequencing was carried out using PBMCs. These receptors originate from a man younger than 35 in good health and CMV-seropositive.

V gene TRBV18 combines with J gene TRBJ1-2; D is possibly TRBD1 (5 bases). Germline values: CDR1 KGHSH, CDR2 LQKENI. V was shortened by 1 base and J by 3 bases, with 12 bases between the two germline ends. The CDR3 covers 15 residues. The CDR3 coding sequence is TGTGCCAGCTCACCACAAGGTACAGGATACTATGGCTACACCTTC. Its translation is CASSPQGTGYYGYTF.

CDR3 sequence (DNA): TGTGCCAGCATATCAACCCTCGGACAGGCAAGCAAGCATCAGCCCCAGCATTTT. Its translation: CASISTLGQASKHQPQHF. The gene calls are TRBV28 and TRBJ1-5, with 7 bases identical to TRBD1. Unmatched junction bases numbered 20, after V lost 7 bases and J lost 5 bases. Germline CDR1 MDHEN, CDR2 SYDVKM. CDR3 length: 18 residues.

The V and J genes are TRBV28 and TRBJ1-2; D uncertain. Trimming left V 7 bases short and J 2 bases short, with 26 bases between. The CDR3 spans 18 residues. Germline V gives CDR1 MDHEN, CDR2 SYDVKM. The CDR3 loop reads CASNSGHSGEELNYGYTF. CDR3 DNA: TGTGCCAGCAATTCCGGCCATTCCGGGGAGGAATTGAACTATGGCTACACCTTC.

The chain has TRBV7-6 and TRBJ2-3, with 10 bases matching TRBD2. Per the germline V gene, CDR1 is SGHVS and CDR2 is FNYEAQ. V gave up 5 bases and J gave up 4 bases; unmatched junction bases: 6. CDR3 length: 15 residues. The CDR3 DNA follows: TGTGCCAGCAGCGCGAGCGGGAGGGCGTCAGATACGCAGTATTTT. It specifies CASSASGRASDTQYF.

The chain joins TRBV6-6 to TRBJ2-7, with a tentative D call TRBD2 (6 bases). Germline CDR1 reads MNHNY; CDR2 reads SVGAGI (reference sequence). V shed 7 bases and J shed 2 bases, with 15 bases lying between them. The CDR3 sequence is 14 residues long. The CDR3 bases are TGTGCCAGCAAGCCTATGACTAGTCCCTACGAGCAGTACTTC. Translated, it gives CASKPMTSPYEQYF.

The CDR3 region is CASSPPSDREAFF. CDR3 sequence (DNA): TGTGCCAGCAGCCCCCCCTCGGACAGGGAAGCTTTCTTT. The chain carries TRBV7-9 and TRBJ1-1, with 7 bases identical to TRBD1. V trimming: 5 bases; J trimming: 8 bases; junction bases outside the gene matches: 8. The germline CDR1 and CDR2 sequences are SEHNR and FQNEAQ (reference sequence). This CDR3 is 13 amino acids long.

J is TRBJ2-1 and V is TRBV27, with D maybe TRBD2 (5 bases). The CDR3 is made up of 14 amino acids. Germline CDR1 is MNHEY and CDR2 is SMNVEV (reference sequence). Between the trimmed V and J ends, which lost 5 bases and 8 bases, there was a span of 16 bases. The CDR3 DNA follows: TGTGCCAGCAGTATCTTTACTAGTACCGATGAGCAGTTCTTC. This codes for CASSIFTSTDEQFF.

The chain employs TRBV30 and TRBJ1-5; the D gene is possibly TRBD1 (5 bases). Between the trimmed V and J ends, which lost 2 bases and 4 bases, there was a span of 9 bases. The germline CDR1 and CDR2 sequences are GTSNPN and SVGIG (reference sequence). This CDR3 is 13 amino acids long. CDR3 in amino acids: CAWSREGNQPQHF. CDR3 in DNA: TGTGCCTGGAGTCGGGAGGGGAATCAGCCCCAGCATTTT.

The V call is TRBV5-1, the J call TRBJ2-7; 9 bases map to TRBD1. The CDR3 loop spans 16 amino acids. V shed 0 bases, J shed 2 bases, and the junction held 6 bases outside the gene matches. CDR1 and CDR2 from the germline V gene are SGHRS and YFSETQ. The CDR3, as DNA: TGCGCCAGCAGCTTGGAGTGGGGACAGGGCACCTACGAGCAGTACTTC. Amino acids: CASSLEWGQGTYEQYF.

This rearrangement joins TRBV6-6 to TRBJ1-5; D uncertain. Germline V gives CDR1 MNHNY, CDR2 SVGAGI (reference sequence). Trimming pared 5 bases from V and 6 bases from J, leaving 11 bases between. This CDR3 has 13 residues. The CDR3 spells CASSTQDFQPQHF. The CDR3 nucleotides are TGTGCCAGCAGTACTCAGGATTTTCAGCCCCAGCATTTT.

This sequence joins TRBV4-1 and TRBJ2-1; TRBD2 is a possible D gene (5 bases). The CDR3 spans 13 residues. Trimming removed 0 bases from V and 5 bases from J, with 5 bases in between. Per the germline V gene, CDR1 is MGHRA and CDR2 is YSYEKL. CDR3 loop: CASSQDGDNEQFF. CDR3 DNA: TGCGCCAGCAGCCAAGACGGGGACAATGAGCAGTTCTTC.

The CDR3 nucleotides are TGCGCCAGCAGCTTCGGGGGACAGGGGGACTATGGCTACACCTTC. Protein sequence: CASSFGGQGDYGYTF. This rearrangement joins TRBV5-1 to TRBJ1-2, with 11 bases that match TRBD1. The CDR3 length is 15 residues. Germline CDR1 reads SGHRS; CDR2 reads YFSETQ. V gave up 2 bases and J gave up 3 bases; unmatched junction bases: 3.

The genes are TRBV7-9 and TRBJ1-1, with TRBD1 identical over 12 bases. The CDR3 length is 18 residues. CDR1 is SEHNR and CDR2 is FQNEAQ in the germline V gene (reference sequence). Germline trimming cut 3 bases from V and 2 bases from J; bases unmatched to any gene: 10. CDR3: CASSFKSGTGGYNTEAFF. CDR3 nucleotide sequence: TGTGCCAGCAGCTTTAAATCCGGGACAGGGGGCTATAACACTGAAGCTTTCTTT.

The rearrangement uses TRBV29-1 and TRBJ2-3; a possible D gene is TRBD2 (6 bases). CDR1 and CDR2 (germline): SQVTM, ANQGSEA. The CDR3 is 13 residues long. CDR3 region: CRGGGGGADTQYF. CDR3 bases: TGCAGGGGAGGTGGGGGTGGCGCAGATACGCAGTATTTT.

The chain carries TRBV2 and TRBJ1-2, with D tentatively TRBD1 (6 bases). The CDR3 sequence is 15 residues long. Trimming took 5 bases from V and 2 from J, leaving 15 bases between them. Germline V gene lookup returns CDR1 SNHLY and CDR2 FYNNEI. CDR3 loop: CASSHLQGINYGYTF. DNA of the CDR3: TGTGCCAGCAGTCATTTGCAGGGGATAAACTATGGCTACACCTTC. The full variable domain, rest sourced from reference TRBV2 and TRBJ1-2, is EPEVTQTPSHQVTQMGQEVILRCVPISNHLYFYWYRQILGQKVEFLVSFYNNEISEKSEIFDDQFSVERPDGSNFTLKIRSTKLEDSAMYFCASSHLQGINYGYTFGSGTRLTVV.

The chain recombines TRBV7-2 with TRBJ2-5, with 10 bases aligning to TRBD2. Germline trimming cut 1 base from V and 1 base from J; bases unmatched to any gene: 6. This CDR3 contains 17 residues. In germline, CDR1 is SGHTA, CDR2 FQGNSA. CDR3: CASSLGGVAGGQETQYF. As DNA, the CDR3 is TGTGCCAGCAGCTTAGGAGGGGTAGCGGGAGGCCAAGAGACCCAGTACTTC.

The CDR3 here is CASSQPWTEGRGGYTF. The CDR3 coding sequence is TGCGCCAGCAGCCAGCCTTGGACAGAGGGGAGGGGTGGCTACACCTTC. The J gene is TRBJ1-2, the V gene TRBV4-1, with D perhaps matching TRBD1 (6 bases). Germline V CDR1 and CDR2: MGHRA, YSYEKL. V was clipped by 3 bases and J by 7 bases, with 21 bases between them. The length of the CDR3 is 16 residues.

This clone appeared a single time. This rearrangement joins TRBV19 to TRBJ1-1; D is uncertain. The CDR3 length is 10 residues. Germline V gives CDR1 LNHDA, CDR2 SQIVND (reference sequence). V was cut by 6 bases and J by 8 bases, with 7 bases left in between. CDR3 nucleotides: TGTGCCAGTAGGGCGGGAGAAGCTTTCTTT. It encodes CASRAGEAFF.